This TCR beta chain is from a study of blood T cell repertoires in COVID-19. Overall study context: Samples representing acute and convalescent COVID-19 were sourced from the United States, Italy and Spain.

This study enrolled people aged roughly 18 to 90 from about two dozen US geographic areas. Cohort assignment relied on participant-reported clinical history. Per the study methods: Reference gene primer amplification yielded estimated nucleated cell counts. Using immunoSEQ multiplex PCR, the repertoire was profiled, and TCRdb retains in-frame clones only, with some absent. V, J and clone size are taken as reported in that table, and D and trimming were inferred from the DNA itself. The table shows about 310,000 clones, with approximately 90% occurring only once. The TCR sequence derives from a woman aged 18-29 years who had recovered from COVID-19. The sequencing input was PBMCs or T cells enriched from blood (not recorded which).

The CDR3 reads CSVDGLAGEDTQYF. CDR3 coding DNA: TGCAGCGTTGATGGTTTAGCGGGGGAAGATACGCAGTATTTT. The chain couples TRBV29-1 to TRBJ2-3, with 9 bases that match TRBD2. The CDR3 extends over 14 amino acids. The J segment lost 5 bases and the V segment lost 3 bases, leaving 6 bases of the junction unmatched. Germline CDR1 reads SQVTM; CDR2 reads ANQGSEA.